Below, one T cell receptor beta chain is given with its context. The sample is drawn from a study of CD8 T cells in Susac syndrome. An input of about 0.45 to 1 ug of RNA was subjected to reverse transcription using random hexamers. TCRdb redid the calling of the immunoSEQ multiplex PCR reads with MiXCR, one entry per CDR3 protein. Of about 190,000 distinct CDR3 sequences listed, 93% are singletons. Germline values: CDR1 SGHTA, CDR2 FQGNSA. Between the trimmed V and J ends, which lost 5 bases and 1 base, there was a span of 11 bases. The CDR3 is 15 amino acids. Peripheral blood CD8+ and CD4+ T cells were profiled by TCR beta sequencing. TEMRA cells were FACS-enriched, and CD8+ and CD4+ T cells were isolated negatively.

The sample was CD4+ T cells from PBMCs. The rearrangement links TRBV7-2 to TRBJ2-2; D not resolved. This receptor was obtained from a human donor in good health. The chain's CDR3 is CASSEMSGNTGELFF. For the CDR3, the DNA is TGTGCCAGCAGCGAAATGTCAGGGAACACCGGGGAGCTGTTTTTT.